This T cell receptor (beta chain) emerged from a study of T cell responses to AZD1222 COVID-19 vaccine. Broader study findings: Donors in the cohort were predominantly white British and more often female, and clonal diversity was possibly underestimated. CD4 TCRs linked to vaccination spanned spike, dominating at 160-218 and 743-854.

For this clone: Its specificity is not known.

TCRdb's table, derived via immunoSEQ multiplex PCR, lists solely in-frame clones and lacks some. This table holds around 87,000 clones, approximately 90% found once. The material was peripheral blood, obtained on day 0 of AZD1222 vaccination. This clonotype was obtained from an adult in good health.

CDR3 sequence reads: CASSLPGAYEQYF. CDR3 sequence (DNA): TGTGCCAGCAGCTTACCGGGAGCCTACGAGCAGTACTTC. The V call is TRBV7-8, the J call TRBJ2-7; tentatively, D is TRBD2 (6 bases). There are 13 residues in the CDR3. The germline V gene has CDR1 SGHVS and CDR2 FQNEAQ. Deletions cut 2 bases from V and 2 bases from J, with 7 bases between.